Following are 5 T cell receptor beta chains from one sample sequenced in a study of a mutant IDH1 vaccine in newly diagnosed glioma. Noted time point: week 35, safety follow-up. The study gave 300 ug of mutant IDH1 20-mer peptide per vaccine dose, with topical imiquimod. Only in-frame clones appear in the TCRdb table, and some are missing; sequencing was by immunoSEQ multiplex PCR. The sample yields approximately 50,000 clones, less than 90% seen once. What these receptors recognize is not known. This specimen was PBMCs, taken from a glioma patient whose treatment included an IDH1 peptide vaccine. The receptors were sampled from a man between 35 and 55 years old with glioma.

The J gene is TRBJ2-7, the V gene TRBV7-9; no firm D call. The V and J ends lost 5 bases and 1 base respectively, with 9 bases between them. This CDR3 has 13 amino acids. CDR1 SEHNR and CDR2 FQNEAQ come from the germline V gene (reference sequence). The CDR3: CASSPVGSYEQYF. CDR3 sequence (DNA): TGTGCCAGCAGCCCCGTGGGGTCCTACGAGCAGTACTTC.

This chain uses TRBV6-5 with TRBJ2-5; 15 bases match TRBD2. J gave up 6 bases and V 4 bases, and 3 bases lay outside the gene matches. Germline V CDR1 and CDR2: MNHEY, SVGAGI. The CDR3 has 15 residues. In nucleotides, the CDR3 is TGTGCCAGCAGTTCTGGGACTAGCGGGAGGAAGACCCAGTACTTC. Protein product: CASSSGTSGRKTQYF.

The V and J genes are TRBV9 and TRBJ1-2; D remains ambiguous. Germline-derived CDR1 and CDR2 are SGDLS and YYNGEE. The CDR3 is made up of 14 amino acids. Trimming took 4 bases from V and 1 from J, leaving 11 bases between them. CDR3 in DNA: TGTGCCAGCAGCCCCGGGAACCTTAACTATGGCTACACCTTC. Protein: CASSPGNLNYGYTF.

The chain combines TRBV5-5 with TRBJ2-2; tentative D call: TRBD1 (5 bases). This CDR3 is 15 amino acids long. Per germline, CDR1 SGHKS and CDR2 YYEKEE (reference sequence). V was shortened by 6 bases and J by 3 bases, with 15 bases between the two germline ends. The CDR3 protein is CASKGIVGDTGELFF. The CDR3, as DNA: TGTGCCAGCAAGGGTATCGTAGGGGACACCGGGGAGCTGTTTTTT.

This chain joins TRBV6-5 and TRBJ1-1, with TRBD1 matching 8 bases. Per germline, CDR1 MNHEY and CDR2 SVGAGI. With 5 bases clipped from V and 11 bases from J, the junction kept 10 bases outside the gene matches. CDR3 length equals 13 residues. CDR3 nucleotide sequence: TGTGCCAGCAGTATCACAGGGGGACCCCCGGCTTTCTTT. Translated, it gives CASSITGGPPAFF.